Given below is one T cell receptor (beta chain) in context. The sample is drawn from a study of shared clonotypes between healthy human individuals. The CDR3 covers 17 residues. The germline V gene has CDR1 LNHDA and CDR2 SQIVND (reference sequence). Trimming removed 3 bases from V and 7 bases from J; junction bases left unmatched: 8. TCRdb keeps only in-frame clones here, not all; method: immunoSEQ multiplex PCR. Altogether 2 million to 2.5 million clones are present, less than 95% being singletons, with the ten largest covering roughly 0.34%. The source of this sequence is a man between 18 and 35 years old in good health. Some clones in this sample may be carry-over from other donors' samples. Sequencing was carried out using naive CD4+ T cells from PBMCs. The sample's subset: CD45RA+ positively selected. The rearrangement uses TRBV19 and TRBJ2-1; 14 bases agree with TRBD2. The CDR3 is CASSIGSRTSGRNEQFF. The CDR3 DNA is TGTGCCAGTAGTATTGGTTCCCGGACTAGCGGGAGGAATGAGCAGTTCTTC. Full variable domain (remainder filled in from reference TRBV19 and TRBJ2-1): DGGITQSPKYLFRKEGQNVTLSCEQNLNHDAMYWYRQDPGQGLRLIYYSQIVNDFQKGDIAEGYSVSREKKESFPLTVTSAQKNPTAFYLCASSIGSRTSGRNEQFFGPGTRLTVL.